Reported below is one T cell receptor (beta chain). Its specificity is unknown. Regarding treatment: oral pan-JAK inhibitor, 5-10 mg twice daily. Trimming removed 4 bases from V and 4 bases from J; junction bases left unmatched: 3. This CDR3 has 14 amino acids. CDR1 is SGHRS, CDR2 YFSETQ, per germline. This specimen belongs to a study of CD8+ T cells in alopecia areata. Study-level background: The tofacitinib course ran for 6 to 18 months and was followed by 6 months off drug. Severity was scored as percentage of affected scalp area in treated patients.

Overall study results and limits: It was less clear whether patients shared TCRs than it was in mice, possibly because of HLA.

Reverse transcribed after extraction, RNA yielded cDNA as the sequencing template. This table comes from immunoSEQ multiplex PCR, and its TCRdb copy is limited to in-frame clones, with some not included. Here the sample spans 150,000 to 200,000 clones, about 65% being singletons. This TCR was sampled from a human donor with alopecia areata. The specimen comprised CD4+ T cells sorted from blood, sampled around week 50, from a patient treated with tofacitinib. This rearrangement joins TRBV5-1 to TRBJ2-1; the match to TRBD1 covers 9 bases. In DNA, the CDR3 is TGCGCCAGCAGCACGGGACAGGGATACAATGAGCAGTTCTTC. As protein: CASSTGQGYNEQFF.